These 18 T cell receptor beta chains were sequenced from one sample in a study of cytomegalovirus exposure and HLA in healthy donors. In the PCR, 60 Vbeta and 13 Jbeta primers were used. Sequencing was performed with immunoSEQ multiplex PCR; in TCRdb, only in-frame clones are kept and a portion is missing. The repertoire includes tens of thousands of clones, roughly 72% of them detected once, and around 10% sits in the top ten. Sample: PBMCs. Receptor source: a woman aged 40 to 49 in good health and CMV-seropositive.

This clone has more than one count but fewer than ten. The chain combines TRBV5-5 with TRBJ2-3, with 7 nucleotides matching TRBD2. CDR1 is SGHKS, CDR2 YYEKEE, per germline (reference sequence). Trimming removed 4 bases from V and 1 base from J; junction bases left unmatched: 6. The CDR3 is made up of 15 amino acids. The CDR3 reads CASSEGLRGTDTQYF. In DNA form, the CDR3 reads TGTGCCAGCAGCGAGGGACTACGCGGCACAGATACGCAGTATTTT.

This clone was seen a handful of times. The J gene is TRBJ1-2, the V gene TRBV6-5; possible D gene TRBD1, 5 bases. The V and J ends lost 6 bases and 0 bases respectively, with 8 bases between them. The CDR3 length is 13 residues. Per germline, CDR1 MNHEY and CDR2 SVGAGI. In DNA form, the CDR3 reads TGTGCCAGCAGCGACAGTCCTAACTATGGCTACACCTTC. Protein: CASSDSPNYGYTF.

This clone is labeled medium-sized. The chain couples TRBV19 to TRBJ2-1; 9 bases fit TRBD1. The length of the CDR3 is 14 residues. Germline V CDR1 and CDR2: LNHDA, SQIVND (reference sequence). V lost 7 bases and J lost 5; bases outside the gene matches: 6. The DNA of the CDR3 is TGTGCCAGTACCCGGACAGGGGAAAACAATGAGCAGTTCTTC. Its protein product is CASTRTGENNEQFF.

The chain combines TRBV5-1 with TRBJ2-1, with 8 nucleotides matching TRBD1. The V segment lost 1 base and the J segment 7 bases; nucleotides outside the gene matches: 4. CDR1 and CDR2 (germline): SGHRS, YFSETQ. This CDR3 comprises 14 residues. The CDR3: CASSLQGASNEQFF. Here the CDR3 DNA reads TGCGCCAGCAGCTTGCAGGGGGCGTCGAATGAGCAGTTCTTC.

The chain has TRBV2 and TRBJ1-2; perhaps TRBD1 as D (5 bases). The V end was cut by 3 bases, the J end by 4 bases, with 15 bases between. CDR3 length equals 15 residues. The germline V gene has CDR1 SNHLY and CDR2 FYNNEI. CDR3 in DNA: TGTGCCAGCAGTGACAGGGAAAGGTCTAGCTATGGCTACACCTTC. It encodes CASSDRERSSYGYTF.

The V and J genes are TRBV7-2 and TRBJ1-1; TRBD1 aligns across 7 bases. The germline CDR1 and CDR2 sequences are SGHTA and FQGNSA. The ends lost 2 bases at V and 1 base at J; junction bases unmatched: 4. This CDR3 spans 15 amino acids. This chain's CDR3 is CASSLMTGQNTEAFF. DNA for the CDR3: TGTGCCAGCAGCTTAATGACAGGGCAGAACACTGAAGCTTTCTTT.

The gene calls are TRBV11-2 and TRBJ1-1, with TRBD1 identical over 7 bases. The CDR3 sequence is 14 residues long. V trimming: 5 bases; J trimming: 2 bases; junction bases outside the gene matches: 5. Germline CDR1 and CDR2: SGHAT and FQNNGV. The CDR3 sequence is CASSADRVNTEAFF. CDR3 coding DNA: TGTGCCAGCAGCGCCGACAGGGTCAACACTGAAGCTTTCTTT.

The chain employs TRBV29-1 and TRBJ2-7; D call uncertain. V lost 4 bases, J lost 0 bases, and 4 bases lay in between. Germline V gene lookup returns CDR1 SQVTM and CDR2 ANQGSEA. The CDR3 runs 11 residues. The CDR3 region has the DNA TGCAGCGTTGCTAGCTCCTACGAGCAGTACTTC. This gives the protein CSVASSYEQYF.

The sample holds one count of this clone. The CDR3 loop is CASSQDRVRRDKDTQYF. The DNA for the CDR3 is TGCGCCAGCAGCCAAGATCGCGTGCGTAGGGACAAAGATACGCAGTATTTT. The chain is built from TRBV4-1 and TRBJ2-3; D is possibly TRBD1 (6 bases). In germline, CDR1 is MGHRA, CDR2 YSYEKL. The ends were cut back, 0 bases at V and 5 bases at J, with 18 bases in the middle. CDR3 size: 17 residues.

The rearrangement joins TRBV2 to TRBJ1-1; 8 bases are a match to TRBD1. The junction had 4 bases not matched to a gene; V was cut back by 5 bases and J by 5 bases. Germline CDR1 is SNHLY and CDR2 is FYNNEI. CDR3 length: 13 amino acids. The CDR3 loop reads CASSPGGRTEAFF. CDR3 sequence (DNA): TGTGCCAGCAGTCCAGGGGGCCGAACTGAAGCTTTCTTT.

The chain employs TRBV2 and TRBJ2-7; TRBD1 agrees at 10 bases. V dropped 10 bases and J dropped 6; count of bases not matched to a gene: 9. This CDR3 is built from 13 residues. The germline V gene has CDR1 SNHLY and CDR2 FYNNEI. The CDR3: CATTGTGDREQYF. The CDR3 nucleotides read TGTGCCACCACCGGGACAGGGGATCGCGAGCAGTACTTC.

The table lists this clone with a few counts. This sequence joins TRBV11-1 and TRBJ1-2; D is unresolved. The CDR3 extends over 14 amino acids. V lost 5 bases to trimming and J lost 6 bases, with 16 bases between them. Germline CDR1 and CDR2: SGHAT and FQDESV (reference sequence). The CDR3 coding sequence is TGTGCCAGCAGCCGCAGCACGGGGATGGATGGCTACACCTTC. Translated: CASSRSTGMDGYTF.

The chain is built from TRBV4-1 and TRBJ2-2, with TRBD1 matching over 8 bases. The CDR3 length is 17 residues. V trimming: 5 bases; J trimming: 1 base; junction bases outside the gene matches: 9. Germline loops: CDR1 MGHRA, CDR2 YSYEKL. Here the CDR3 DNA reads TGCGCCAGCAGCAAGAGTTTCGGGACAGGGAACACCGGGGAGCTGTTTTTT. It is translated as CASSKSFGTGNTGELFF.

This clone has a handful of counts. This chain joins TRBV6-6 and TRBJ2-1, with D maybe TRBD1 (7 bases). Germline V gene lookup returns CDR1 MNHNY and CDR2 SVGAGI (reference sequence). CDR3 size: 15 residues. Trimming removed 4 bases from V and 1 base from J, with 11 bases in between. Written as DNA, the CDR3 is TGTGCCAGCAGTTCCCAGGGGGGATCCTACAATGAGCAGTTCTTC. Translating it yields CASSSQGGSYNEQFF.

The chain recombines TRBV7-3 with TRBJ1-5; D remains ambiguous. CDR3 size: 13 residues. With 2 bases removed from V and 3 bases from J, the gap between germline ends came to 5 bases. Germline V gene lookup returns CDR1 SGHTA and CDR2 FQGTGA. The CDR3 sequence: CASSLSVNQPQHF. CDR3 DNA sequence: TGTGCCAGCAGCTTATCGGTCAATCAGCCCCAGCATTTT.

The chain combines TRBV7-2 with TRBJ2-5; 7 nucleotides agree with TRBD1. CDR1 and CDR2 (germline): SGHTA, FQGNSA. Trimming at V came to 2 bases and at J to 5 bases, leaving 8 bases not matched to a gene. The length of the CDR3 is 15 residues. The CDR3 spells CASSLMLGGGETQYF. As DNA, the CDR3 is TGTGCCAGCAGCTTAATGTTAGGGGGCGGGGAGACCCAGTACTTC. The variable domain in full, with the rest retrieved from reference TRBV7-2 and TRBJ2-5, is GAGVSQSPSNKVTEKGKDVELRCDPISGHTALYWYRQSLGQGLEFLIYFQGNSAPDKSGLPSDRFSAERTGGSVSTLTIQRTQQEDSAVYLCASSLMLGGGETQYFGPGTRLLVL.

V usage is TRBV6-5 and J usage is TRBJ1-2, with a possible D match to TRBD1 (6 bases). V was shortened by 8 bases and J by 2 bases, with 15 bases between the two germline ends. The CDR3 is 14 residues long. The germline V gene encodes CDR1 MNHEY and CDR2 SVGAGI. The CDR3 DNA reads TGTGCCAGCTACAGGGCGGAGTCCAACTATGGCTACACCTTC. Its protein product is CASYRAESNYGYTF.

The CDR3 spells CASSALTRENEQFF. In nucleotides, the CDR3 is TGCGCCAGCAGCGCCCTGACTAGAGAGAATGAGCAGTTCTTC. The chain is built from TRBV5-1 and TRBJ2-1; possibly TRBD2 for D (6 bases). Germline V lookup: CDR1 SGHRS, CDR2 YFSETQ. The CDR3 consists of 14 residues. Trimming shortened V by 4 bases and J by 7 bases, and 15 bases separated the two germline ends.